These 27 T cell receptor beta chains were sequenced from one sample in a study of T cell changes during pregnancy in multiple sclerosis. TCRdb keeps only in-frame clones here, not all; method: immunoSEQ multiplex PCR. The sample includes approximately 61,000 clones, nearly 90% of them seen just once. The sample consisted of peripheral blood, taken in the first trimester of pregnancy. These receptors originate from a female donor with multiple sclerosis, enrolled in a pregnancy study.

The rearrangement uses TRBV27 and TRBJ1-5, with TRBD1 matching 7 bases. Germline V gene sequence: CDR1 MNHEY, CDR2 SMNVEV (reference sequence). The CDR3 is 14 amino acids. V trimming: 3 bases; J trimming: 8 bases; junction bases outside the gene matches: 7. This CDR3 reads CASSLEGALEPQHF. DNA of the CDR3: TGTGCCAGCAGTTTGGAGGGGGCTCTGGAGCCCCAGCATTTT.

The rearrangement joins TRBV5-1 to TRBJ2-3; possible D gene TRBD2, 5 bases. Per the germline V gene, CDR1 is SGHRS and CDR2 is YFSETQ. The CDR3 runs 15 residues. The V gene lost 8 bases and the J gene lost 2 bases, with 18 bases spanning the gap. CDR3: CASNESGEYTDTQYF. The DNA for the CDR3 is TGCGCCAGTAATGAATCCGGGGAGTACACAGATACGCAGTATTTT.

The rearrangement uses TRBV27 and TRBJ1-1; 7 nucleotides match TRBD1. Germline V lookup: CDR1 MNHEY, CDR2 SMNVEV (reference sequence). Losses at the gene ends were 0 bases for V and 5 bases for J; bases not matched to a gene: 9. The CDR3 has 16 amino acids. CDR3 DNA sequence: TGTGCCAGCAGTTTATCGAATAGCAGGGGGAATACTGAAGCTTTCTTT. Translated, it gives CASSLSNSRGNTEAFF.

V gene TRBV19 combines with J gene TRBJ1-1; D gene uncertain. The CDR3 is 13 amino acids. Germline loops: CDR1 LNHDA, CDR2 SQIVND (reference sequence). V lost 6 bases, J lost 1 base, and 9 bases lay in between. The CDR3 sequence: CASRITTNTEAFF. CDR3 sequence (DNA): TGTGCCAGTAGGATCACAACGAACACTGAAGCTTTCTTT.

The chain combines TRBV6-5 with TRBJ1-5; D is ambiguous. V was pared by 2 bases and J by 0 bases, with 11 bases between. The CDR3 is 16 residues long. Germline CDR1 reads MNHEY; CDR2 reads SVGAGI. Written as DNA, the CDR3 is TGTGCCAGCAGTTACGCGGCACCTCTTAGCAATCAGCCCCAGCATTTT. This translates into CASSYAAPLSNQPQHF.

The V and J genes are TRBV7-2 and TRBJ2-3; tentatively, D is TRBD2 (5 bases). Trimming cost V 9 bases and J 4 bases, with 11 bases left between them. CDR3 size: 12 residues. The germline CDR1 and CDR2 sequences are SGHTA and FQGNSA. CDR3 sequence (DNA): TGTGCCAGGGGAGAAGGGTCAGATACGCAGTATTTT. It encodes CARGEGSDTQYF.

Only one count was recorded for this clone. The chain is built from TRBV7-2 and TRBJ1-1; D is unresolved. The CDR3 spans 14 residues. Germline lookup yields CDR1 SGHTA and CDR2 FQGNSA. V was trimmed by 7 bases and J by 0 bases, leaving 12 bases between them. The CDR3 sequence is CASTRGLMNTEAFF. The CDR3 DNA sequence: TGTGCCAGCACCCGAGGGCTGATGAACACTGAAGCTTTCTTT.

The rearrangement uses TRBV28 and TRBJ1-5; 7 nucleotides match TRBD1. This CDR3 spans 17 amino acids. V was clipped by 6 bases and J by 1 base; unmatched bases: 12. The germline V gene has CDR1 MDHEN and CDR2 SYDVKM. CDR3 in amino acids: CASSPGQWFDSNQPQHF. The CDR3 nucleotides are TGTGCCAGCAGCCCGGGACAGTGGTTTGACAGCAATCAGCCCCAGCATTTT.

The V and J genes are TRBV6-6 and TRBJ2-1, with TRBD2 matching over 7 bases. The CDR3 length is 15 residues. CDR1 and CDR2 (germline): MNHNY, SVGAGI (reference sequence). Germline trimming cut 2 bases from V and 5 bases from J; bases unmatched to any gene: 6. CDR3 DNA sequence: TGTGCCAGCAGTTACGGCGGGAGTAGGCACAATGAGCAGTTCTTC. Its translation: CASSYGGSRHNEQFF.

V gene TRBV21-1 combines with J gene TRBJ2-3; the table's D call, TRBD2, was not checked against the DNA. TRBV21-1 is a known pseudogene. This CDR3 has 16 amino acids. The DNA of the CDR3 is TGTGCCAGCAGCAAAGGGGCTAGCGGGAGGTCAGATACGCAGTATTTT. Translated, it gives CASSKGASGRSDTQYF.

CDR3 residues: CASSQEAGDSQETQYF. DNA for the CDR3: TGTGCCAGCAGCCAAGAGGCTGGGGACAGCCAAGAGACCCAGTACTTC. The chain uses TRBV14 and TRBJ2-5; 7 bases line up with TRBD1. Germline-derived CDR1 and CDR2 are SGHDN and FVKESK. Germline trimming cut 0 bases from V and 1 base from J; bases unmatched to any gene: 5. The CDR3 totals 16 residues. The variable domain in full, completed from reference TRBV14 and TRBJ2-5, reads EAGVTQFPSHSVIEKGQTVTLRCDPISGHDNLYWYRRVMGKEIKFLLHFVKESKQDESGMPNNRFLAERTGGTYSTLKVQPAELEDSGVYFCASSQEAGDSQETQYFGPGTRLLVL.

The chain combines TRBV6-4 with TRBJ2-3; D may be TRBD2 (5 bases). The CDR3 covers 16 residues. Looked up from germline, CDR1 is MRHNA and CDR2 is SNTAGT. The ends were cut back, 4 bases at V and 2 bases at J, with 16 bases in the middle. The DNA of the CDR3 is TGTGCCAGCAGTGCCGATTTTGAGCGGCCCACAGATACGCAGTATTTT. Residues: CASSADFERPTDTQYF.

The chain carries TRBV25-1 and TRBJ2-3; 8 bases fit TRBD2. The CDR3 extends over 15 amino acids. CDR1 and CDR2 from the germline V gene are MGHDK and SYGVNS. Germline trimming cut 6 bases from V and 1 base from J; bases unmatched to any gene: 6. CDR3 loop: CASSNAGGGTDTQYF. The DNA of the CDR3 is TGTGCCAGCAGCAACGCGGGGGGAGGCACAGATACGCAGTATTTT.

This rearrangement joins TRBV6-1 to TRBJ2-1, with a possible D match to TRBD2 (6 bases). The CDR3 covers 15 residues. V was clipped by 7 bases and J by 2 bases, with 15 bases between them. Per the germline V gene, CDR1 is MNHNS and CDR2 is SASEGT. The CDR3 here is CASTLGGAPYNEQFF. The CDR3 DNA reads as TGTGCCAGCACCTTAGGAGGGGCCCCCTACAATGAGCAGTTCTTC.

This sequence joins TRBV28 and TRBJ2-5; 7 bases fit TRBD1. Germline CDR1 and CDR2: MDHEN and SYDVKM. V lost 6 bases and J lost 3; bases outside the gene matches: 4. CDR3 length: 13 residues. CDR3 loop: CASSSGQEETQYF. The CDR3 DNA follows: TGTGCCAGCAGCTCTGGACAGGAAGAGACCCAGTACTTC.

V usage is TRBV11-1 and J usage is TRBJ1-1, with 8 bases matching TRBD1. V gave up 10 bases and J gave up 11 bases; unmatched junction bases: 12. Germline CDR1 is SGHAT and CDR2 is FQDESV (reference sequence). The CDR3 covers 12 residues. CDR3 DNA: TGTGCCACCTCAACATTGACAGGGGACGCTTTCTTT. It translates to CATSTLTGDAFF.

CDR3 nucleotide sequence: TGTGCCAGCAGCTTGAAAGGCAGGGTTTCACCCCTCCACTTT. This encodes CASSLKGRVSPLHF. The rearrangement joins TRBV5-4 to TRBJ1-6; D perhaps matches TRBD1 (5 bases). V shed 1 base and J shed 9 bases, with 11 bases lying between them. This CDR3 spans 14 amino acids. Germline lookup yields CDR1 SGHNT and CDR2 YYREEE (reference sequence).

V usage is TRBV9 and J usage is TRBJ2-6; TRBD2 might be the D (6 bases). V lost 4 bases, J lost 2 bases, and 16 bases lay in between. Germline V CDR1 and CDR2: SGDLS, YYNGEE. This CDR3 spans 17 amino acids. As DNA, the CDR3 is TGTGCCAGCAGCTCGGGACTTCCGACCGCTGGGGCCAACGTCCTGACTTTC. It yields the protein CASSSGLPTAGANVLTF.

This clone was recorded only once. The chain couples TRBV5-1 to TRBJ2-1; a possible D gene is TRBD2 (6 bases). The CDR3 sequence is 18 residues long. The V gene's germline CDR1 is SGHRS and CDR2 YFSETQ. Trimming took off 4 bases at V and 0 bases at J, with 20 bases between the two ends. In nucleotides, the CDR3 is TGCGCCAGCAGCGGGGGGTCTGGCGGGGTTAGCTCCTACAATGAGCAGTTCTTC. Translating gives CASSGGSGGVSSYNEQFF. The full variable domain, its missing parts supplied by reference TRBV5-1 and TRBJ2-1, is KAGVTQTPRYLIKTRGQQVTLSCSPISGHRSVSWYQQTPGQGLQFLFEYFSETQRNKGNFPGRFSGRQFSNSRSEMNVSTLELGDSALYLCASSGGSGGVSSYNEQFFGPGTRLTVL.

The chain has TRBV27 and TRBJ2-6; D might be TRBD1 (6 bases). Germline assignment: CDR1 MNHEY and CDR2 SMNVEV (reference sequence). Trimming took 6 bases from V and 3 from J, leaving 18 bases between them. The CDR3 spans 17 residues. CDR3 sequence (DNA): TGTGCCAGCAGCGTCCTTGGGGGCGCGTATGGGGCCAACGTCCTGACTTTC. Translation gives CASSVLGGAYGANVLTF.

The V and J genes are TRBV7-2 and TRBJ1-5; D is unclear. There are 16 residues in the CDR3. V was clipped by 3 bases and J by 4 bases, with 16 bases between them. From germline, CDR1 is SGHTA and CDR2 FQGNSA. In DNA, the CDR3 is TGTGCCAGCAGCTTGGCCTCGGGGTATGGGAATCAGCCCCAGCATTTT. The encoded protein is CASSLASGYGNQPQHF.

The chain carries TRBV4-1 and TRBJ2-7; 12 nucleotides align to TRBD1. V dropped 0 bases and J dropped 4; count of bases not matched to a gene: 7. The V gene's germline CDR1 is MGHRA and CDR2 YSYEKL. The CDR3 loop spans 17 amino acids. In DNA, the CDR3 is TGCGCCAGCAGCCAAGATCCGGGACAGGGGGCCGGGTACGAGCAGTACTTC. It translates to CASSQDPGQGAGYEQYF.

This chain links TRBV11-2 with TRBJ2-5, with a possible D match to TRBD2 (6 bases). This CDR3 is built from 15 residues. Germline V gene sequence: CDR1 SGHAT, CDR2 FQNNGV. The V and J ends lost 5 bases and 5 bases respectively, with 18 bases between them. The CDR3 reads CASSLGTVGGETQYF. For the CDR3, the DNA is TGTGCCAGCAGCCTAGGGACTGTCGGAGGGGAGACCCAGTACTTC.

The chain recombines TRBV7-2 with TRBJ2-4; D might be TRBD2 (6 bases). CDR3 size: 14 residues. Germline CDR1 is SGHTA and CDR2 is FQGNSA. Trimming pared 6 bases from V and 2 bases from J, leaving 11 bases between. The CDR3 loop is CASSLGGSKNIQYF. DNA of the CDR3: TGTGCCAGCAGTCTGGGGGGTTCCAAAAACATTCAGTACTTC.

The chain combines TRBV27 with TRBJ2-3; D gene ambiguous. The germline CDR1 and CDR2 sequences are MNHEY and SMNVEV (reference sequence). V lost 0 bases and J 2 bases, leaving 12 bases between the germline ends. This CDR3 region has 16 residues. The CDR3 sequence: CASSLSPYGFTDTQYF. For the CDR3, the DNA is TGTGCCAGCAGTTTATCGCCGTACGGTTTCACAGATACGCAGTATTTT.

The chain joins TRBV13 to TRBJ2-3; 9 bases are a match to TRBD2. Trimming cost V 5 bases and J 4 bases; bases outside gene matches: 13. Germline CDR1 and CDR2: PRHDT and FYEKMQ (reference sequence). The CDR3 runs 17 residues. CDR3 nucleotides: TGTGCCAGCAGCCCAAGGACTAGCGCGTTGGGACCAGATACGCAGTATTTT. It specifies CASSPRTSALGPDTQYF.

The V and J genes are TRBV5-6 and TRBJ2-7, with 9 bases lining up with TRBD1. This CDR3 comprises 15 residues. The ends lost 7 bases at V and 5 bases at J; junction bases unmatched: 13. Per germline, CDR1 SGHDT and CDR2 YYEEEE. Written as DNA, the CDR3 is TGTGCCAGCCGTAAATGGGACAGGGTTTATAACGAGCAGTACTTC. Its protein product is CASRKWDRVYNEQYF.